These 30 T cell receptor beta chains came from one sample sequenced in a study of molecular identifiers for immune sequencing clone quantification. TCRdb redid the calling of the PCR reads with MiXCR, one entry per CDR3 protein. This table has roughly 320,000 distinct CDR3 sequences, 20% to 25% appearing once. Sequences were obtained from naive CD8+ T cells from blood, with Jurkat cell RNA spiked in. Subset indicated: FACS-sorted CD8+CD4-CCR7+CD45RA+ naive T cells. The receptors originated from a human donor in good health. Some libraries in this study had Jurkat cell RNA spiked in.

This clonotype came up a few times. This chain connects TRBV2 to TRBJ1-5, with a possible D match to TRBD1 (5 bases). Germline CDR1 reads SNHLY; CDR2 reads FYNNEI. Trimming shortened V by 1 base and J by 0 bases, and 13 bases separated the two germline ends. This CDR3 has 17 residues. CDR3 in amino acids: CASSEVQGTYSNQPQHF. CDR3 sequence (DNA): TGTGCCAGCAGTGAAGTTCAGGGAACCTATAGCAATCAGCCCCAGCATTTT. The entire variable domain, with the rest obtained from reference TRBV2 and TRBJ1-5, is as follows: EPEVTQTPSHQVTQMGQEVILRCVPISNHLYFYWYRQILGQKVEFLVSFYNNEISEKSEIFDDQFSVERPDGSNFTLKIRSTKLEDSAMYFCASSEVQGTYSNQPQHFGDGTRLSIL.

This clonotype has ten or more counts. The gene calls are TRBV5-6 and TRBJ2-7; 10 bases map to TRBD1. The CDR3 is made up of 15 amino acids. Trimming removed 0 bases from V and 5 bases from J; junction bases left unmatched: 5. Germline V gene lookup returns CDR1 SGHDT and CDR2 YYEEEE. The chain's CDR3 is CASSLGVGTGDEQYF. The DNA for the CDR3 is TGTGCCAGCAGCTTGGGAGTCGGGACAGGGGACGAGCAGTACTTC. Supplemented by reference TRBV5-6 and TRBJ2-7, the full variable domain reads DAGVTQSPTHLIKTRGQQVTLRCSPKSGHDTVSWYQQALGQGPQFIFQYYEEEERQRGNFPDRFSGHQFPNYSSELNVNALLLGDSALYLCASSLGVGTGDEQYFGPGTRLTVT.

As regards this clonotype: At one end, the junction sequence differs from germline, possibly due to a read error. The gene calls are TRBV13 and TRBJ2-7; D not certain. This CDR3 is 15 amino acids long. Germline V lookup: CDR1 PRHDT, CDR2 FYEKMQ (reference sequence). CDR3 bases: TGTGCCAGCAGCTTACGCGGAATACCGACCTACGAGCGGTACTTC. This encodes CASSLRGIPTYERYF.

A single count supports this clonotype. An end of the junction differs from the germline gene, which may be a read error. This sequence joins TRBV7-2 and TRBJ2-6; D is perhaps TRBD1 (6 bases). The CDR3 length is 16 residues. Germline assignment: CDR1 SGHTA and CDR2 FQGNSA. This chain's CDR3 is CASSLGQGLGAYVLTF. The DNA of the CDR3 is TGTGCCAGCAGCTTAGGCCAGGGGCTTGGGGCCTACGTCCTGACTTTC.

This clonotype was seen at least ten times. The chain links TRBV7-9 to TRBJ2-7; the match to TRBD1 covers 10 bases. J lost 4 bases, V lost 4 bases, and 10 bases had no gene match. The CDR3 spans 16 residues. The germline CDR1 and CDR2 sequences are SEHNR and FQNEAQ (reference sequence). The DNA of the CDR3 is TGTGCCAGCAGCTCACAACCGGGACAGGGGACGTACGAGCAGTACTTC. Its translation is CASSSQPGQGTYEQYF.

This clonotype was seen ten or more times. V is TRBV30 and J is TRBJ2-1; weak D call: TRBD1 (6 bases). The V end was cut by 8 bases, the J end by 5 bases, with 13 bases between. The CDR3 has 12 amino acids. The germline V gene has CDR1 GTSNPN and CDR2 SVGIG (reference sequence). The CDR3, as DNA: TGTGCCCGCTTAGGGGGAGACAATGAGCAGTTCTTC. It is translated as CARLGGDNEQFF.

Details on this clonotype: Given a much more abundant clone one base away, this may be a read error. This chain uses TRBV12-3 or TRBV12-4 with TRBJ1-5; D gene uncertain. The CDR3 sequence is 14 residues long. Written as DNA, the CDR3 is TGTGCCGGCAGTTGGGGTGGCAGCAATCAGCCCCAGCATTTT. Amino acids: CAGSWGGSNQPQHF.

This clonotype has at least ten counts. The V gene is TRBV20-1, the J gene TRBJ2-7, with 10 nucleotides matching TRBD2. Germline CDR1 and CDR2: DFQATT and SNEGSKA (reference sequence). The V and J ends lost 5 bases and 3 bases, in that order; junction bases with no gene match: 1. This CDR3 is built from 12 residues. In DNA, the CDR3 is TGCAGTGCTTCTAGCGGGAGCTACGAGCAGTACTTC. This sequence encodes CSASSGSYEQYF.

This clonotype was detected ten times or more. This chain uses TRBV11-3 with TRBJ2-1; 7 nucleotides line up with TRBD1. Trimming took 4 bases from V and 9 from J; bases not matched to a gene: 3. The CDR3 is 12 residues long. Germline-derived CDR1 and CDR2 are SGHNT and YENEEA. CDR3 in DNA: TGTGCCAGCAGCTCCCAGGGGGTTGAGCAGTTCTTC. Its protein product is CASSSQGVEQFF.

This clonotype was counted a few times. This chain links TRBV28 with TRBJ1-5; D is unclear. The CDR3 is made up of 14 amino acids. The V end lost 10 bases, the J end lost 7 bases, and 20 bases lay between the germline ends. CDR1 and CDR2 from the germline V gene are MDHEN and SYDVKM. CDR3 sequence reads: CAIGWEISHQPQHF. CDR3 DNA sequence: TGTGCCATCGGCTGGGAAATCTCGCACCAGCCCCAGCATTTT. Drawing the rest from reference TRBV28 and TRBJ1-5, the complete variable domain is DVKVTQSSRYLVKRTGEKVFLECVQDMDHENMFWYRQDPGLGLRLIYFSYDVKMKEKGDIPEGYSVSREKKERFSLILESASTNQTSMYLCAIGWEISHQPQHFGDGTRLSIL.

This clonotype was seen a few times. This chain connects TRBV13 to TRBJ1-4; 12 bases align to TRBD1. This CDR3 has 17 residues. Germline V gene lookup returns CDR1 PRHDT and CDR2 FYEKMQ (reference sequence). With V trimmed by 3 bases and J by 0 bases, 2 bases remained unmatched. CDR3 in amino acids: CASSLGQGAATNEKLFF. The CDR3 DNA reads TGTGCCAGCAGCTTGGGACAGGGGGCGGCAACTAATGAAAAACTGTTTTTT.

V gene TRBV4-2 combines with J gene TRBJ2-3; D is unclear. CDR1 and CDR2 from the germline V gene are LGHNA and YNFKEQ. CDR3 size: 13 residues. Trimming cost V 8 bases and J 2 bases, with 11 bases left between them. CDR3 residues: CASDQDTTDTQYF. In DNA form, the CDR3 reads TGTGCCAGCGACCAAGACACCACAGATACGCAGTATTTT.

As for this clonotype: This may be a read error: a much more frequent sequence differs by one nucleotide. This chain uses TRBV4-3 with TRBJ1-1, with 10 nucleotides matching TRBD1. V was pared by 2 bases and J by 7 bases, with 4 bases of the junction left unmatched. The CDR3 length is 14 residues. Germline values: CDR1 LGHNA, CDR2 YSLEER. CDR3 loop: CASSQPGQGVEAFF. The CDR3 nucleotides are TGCGCCAGCAGCCAACCTGGACAGGGGGTTGAAGCTTTCTTT.

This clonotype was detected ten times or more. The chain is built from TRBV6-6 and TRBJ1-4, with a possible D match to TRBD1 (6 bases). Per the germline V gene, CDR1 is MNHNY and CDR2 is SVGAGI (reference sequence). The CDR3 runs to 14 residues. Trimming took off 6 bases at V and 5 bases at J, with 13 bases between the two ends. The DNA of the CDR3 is TGTGCCAGCAGCGAAGACAGGACGAATGAAAAACTGTTTTTT. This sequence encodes CASSEDRTNEKLFF.

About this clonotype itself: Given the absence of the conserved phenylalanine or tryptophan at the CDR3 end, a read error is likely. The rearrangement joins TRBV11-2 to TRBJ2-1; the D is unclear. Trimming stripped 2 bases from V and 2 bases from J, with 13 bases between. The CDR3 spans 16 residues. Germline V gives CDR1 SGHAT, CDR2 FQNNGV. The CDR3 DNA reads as TGTGCCAGCAGCTTAAAGGACCTACCCCCCTACAATGAGCAGTTCTCC. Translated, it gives CASSLKDLPPYNEQFS.

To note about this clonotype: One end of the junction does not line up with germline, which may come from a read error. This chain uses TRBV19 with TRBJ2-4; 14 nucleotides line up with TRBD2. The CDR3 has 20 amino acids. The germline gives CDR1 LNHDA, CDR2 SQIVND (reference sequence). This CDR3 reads CASSPGLAGGPLMAKNILYF. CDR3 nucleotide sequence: TGTGCCAGTAGTCCCGGACTAGCGGGGGGTCCTCTTATGGCCAAAAACATTCTGTACTTC.

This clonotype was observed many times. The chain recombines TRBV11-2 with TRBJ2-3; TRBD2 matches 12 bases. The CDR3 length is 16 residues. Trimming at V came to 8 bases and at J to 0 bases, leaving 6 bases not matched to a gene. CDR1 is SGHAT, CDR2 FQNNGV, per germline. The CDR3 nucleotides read TGTGCCAGCCTTCTAGCGGGAGGGCCAAGCACAGATACGCAGTATTTT. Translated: CASLLAGGPSTDTQYF.

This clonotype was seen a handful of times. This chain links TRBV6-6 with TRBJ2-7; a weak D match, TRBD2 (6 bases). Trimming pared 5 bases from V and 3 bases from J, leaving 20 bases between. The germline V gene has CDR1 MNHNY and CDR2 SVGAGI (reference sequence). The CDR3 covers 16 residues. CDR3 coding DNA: TGTGCCAGCAGTGACCGGGTCCTCGGGAGTATCTACGAGCAGTACTTC. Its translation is CASSDRVLGSIYEQYF.

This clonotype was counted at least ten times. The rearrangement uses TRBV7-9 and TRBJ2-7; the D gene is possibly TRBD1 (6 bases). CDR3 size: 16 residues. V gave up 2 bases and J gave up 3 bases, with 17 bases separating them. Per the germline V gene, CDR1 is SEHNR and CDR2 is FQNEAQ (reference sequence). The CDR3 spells CASSLNPGQPSYEQYF. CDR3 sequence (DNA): TGTGCCAGCAGCTTAAATCCCGGACAGCCTAGCTACGAGCAGTACTTC.

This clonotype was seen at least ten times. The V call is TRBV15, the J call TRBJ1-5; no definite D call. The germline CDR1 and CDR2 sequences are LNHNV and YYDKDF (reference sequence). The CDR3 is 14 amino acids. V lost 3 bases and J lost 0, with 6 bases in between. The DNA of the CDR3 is TGTGCCACCAGCAGGACGGATAGCAATCAGCCCCAGCATTTT. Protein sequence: CATSRTDSNQPQHF.

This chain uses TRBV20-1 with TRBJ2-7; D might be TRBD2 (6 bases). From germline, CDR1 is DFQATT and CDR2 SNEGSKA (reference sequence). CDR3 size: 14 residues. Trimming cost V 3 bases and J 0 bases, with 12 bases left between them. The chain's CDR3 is CSARSEGSSYEQYF. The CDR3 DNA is TGCAGTGCTAGGTCGGAGGGCAGCTCCTACGAGCAGTACTTC.

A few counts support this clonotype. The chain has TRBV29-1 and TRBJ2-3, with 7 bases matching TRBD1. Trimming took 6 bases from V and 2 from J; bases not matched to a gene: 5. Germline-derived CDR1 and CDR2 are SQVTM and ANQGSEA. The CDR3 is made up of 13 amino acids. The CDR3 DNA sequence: TGCAGCGTATTGACAGGGCCCACAGATACGCAGTATTTT. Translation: CSVLTGPTDTQYF.

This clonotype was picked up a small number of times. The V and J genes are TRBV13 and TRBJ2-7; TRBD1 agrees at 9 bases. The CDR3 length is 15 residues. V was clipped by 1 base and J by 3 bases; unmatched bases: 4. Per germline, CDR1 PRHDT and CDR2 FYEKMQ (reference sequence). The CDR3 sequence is CASSLVTGGFYEQYF. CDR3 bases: TGTGCCAGCAGCTTAGTGACAGGGGGTTTCTACGAGCAGTACTTC.

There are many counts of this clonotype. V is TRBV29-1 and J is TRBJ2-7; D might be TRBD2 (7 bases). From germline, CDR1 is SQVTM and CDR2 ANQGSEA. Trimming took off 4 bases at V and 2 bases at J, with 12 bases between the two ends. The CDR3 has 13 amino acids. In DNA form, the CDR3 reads TGCAGCGTTGTCGGGGGGCAAACCTACGAGCAGTACTTC. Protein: CSVVGGQTYEQYF.

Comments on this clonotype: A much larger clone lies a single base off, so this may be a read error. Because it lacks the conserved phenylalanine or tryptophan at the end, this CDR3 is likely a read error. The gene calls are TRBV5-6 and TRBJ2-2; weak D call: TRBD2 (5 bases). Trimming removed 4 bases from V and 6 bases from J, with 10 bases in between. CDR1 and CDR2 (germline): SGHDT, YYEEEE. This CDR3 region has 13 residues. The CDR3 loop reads CASSAAVAGELFV. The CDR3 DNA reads TGTGCCAGCAGCGCAGCGGTAGCCGGGGAGCTGTTTGTT.

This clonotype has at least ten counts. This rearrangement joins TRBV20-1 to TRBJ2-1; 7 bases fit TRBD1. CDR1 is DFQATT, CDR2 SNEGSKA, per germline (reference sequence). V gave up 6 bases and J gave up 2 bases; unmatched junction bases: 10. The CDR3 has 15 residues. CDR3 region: CSADEQGFPYNEQFF. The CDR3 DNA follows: TGCAGTGCAGACGAACAGGGGTTTCCCTACAATGAGCAGTTCTTC.

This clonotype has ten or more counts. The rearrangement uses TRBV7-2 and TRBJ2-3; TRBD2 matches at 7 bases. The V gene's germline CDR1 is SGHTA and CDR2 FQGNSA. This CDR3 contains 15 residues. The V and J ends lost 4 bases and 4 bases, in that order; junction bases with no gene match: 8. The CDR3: CASSWRLAEADTQYF. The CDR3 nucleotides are TGTGCCAGCAGCTGGAGACTAGCTGAAGCAGATACGCAGTATTTT.

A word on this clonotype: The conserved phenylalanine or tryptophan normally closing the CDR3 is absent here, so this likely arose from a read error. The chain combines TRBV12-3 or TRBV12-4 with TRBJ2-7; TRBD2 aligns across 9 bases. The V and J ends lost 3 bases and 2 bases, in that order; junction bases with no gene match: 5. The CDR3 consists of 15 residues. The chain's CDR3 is CASSFVLAGTYEQYS. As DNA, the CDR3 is TGTGCCAGCAGTTTTGTCCTAGCGGGGACCTACGAGCAGTACTCC.

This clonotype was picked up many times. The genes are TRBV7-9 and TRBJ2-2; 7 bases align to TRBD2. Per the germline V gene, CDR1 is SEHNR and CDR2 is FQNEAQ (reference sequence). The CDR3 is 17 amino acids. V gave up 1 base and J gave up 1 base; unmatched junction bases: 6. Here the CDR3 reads CASSLGSSSGNTGELFF. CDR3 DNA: TGTGCCAGCAGCTTAGGGAGCTCTAGCGGGAACACCGGGGAGCTGTTTTTT.

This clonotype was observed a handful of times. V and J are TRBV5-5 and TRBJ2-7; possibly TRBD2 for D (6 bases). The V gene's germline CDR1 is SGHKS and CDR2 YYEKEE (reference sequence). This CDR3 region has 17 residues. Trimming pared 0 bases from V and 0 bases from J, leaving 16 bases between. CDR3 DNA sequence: TGTGCCAGCAGCTTGGCCCCCGATCGGGGGAGCTCCTACGAGCAGTACTTC. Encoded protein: CASSLAPDRGSSYEQYF. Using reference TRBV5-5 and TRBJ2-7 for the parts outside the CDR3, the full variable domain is DAGVTQSPTHLIKTRGQQVTLRCSPISGHKSVSWYQQVLGQGPQFIFQYYEKEERGRGNFPDRFSARQFPNYSSELNVNALLLGDSALYLCASSLAPDRGSSYEQYFGPGTRLTVT.